This T cell receptor (beta chain) was sequenced during a study of blood T cells in healthy people across ages. Broader study findings: Conclusively comparing naive with antigen-experienced cells was impossible with unsorted PBMCs. TCR beta diversity was tightly associated with the proportion of naive T cells. Observed TCR beta diversity per million T cells went down as age went up. This fall followed a roughly linear course with age.

Concerning this clonotype itself: The antigen remains unidentified.

Using a J-beta primer mix together with a sample-barcoded 5' primer, a second PCR was run for roughly 6 to 11 cycles. Every cDNA molecule bore a tag from a template-switch adaptor containing 12 random nucleotides. TCRdb called the 5' RACE reads again in MiXCR, with one record for every CDR3 protein. The sample holds 600,000 or so distinct CDR3 sequences, about 30% seen once. Input material: blood. This sequence was found in a woman over 75 in good health.

CDR3 sequence reads: CASSQGLEGANNEQFF. In nucleotides, the CDR3 is TGTGCCAGCAGCCAAGGGTTGGAAGGGGCTAACAATGAGCAGTTCTTC. The gene calls are TRBV4-2 and TRBJ2-1; possible D gene TRBD1, 5 bases. V shed 1 base and J shed 5 bases, with 15 bases lying between them. The CDR3 spans 16 residues. The germline CDR1 and CDR2 sequences are LGHNA and YNFKEQ.